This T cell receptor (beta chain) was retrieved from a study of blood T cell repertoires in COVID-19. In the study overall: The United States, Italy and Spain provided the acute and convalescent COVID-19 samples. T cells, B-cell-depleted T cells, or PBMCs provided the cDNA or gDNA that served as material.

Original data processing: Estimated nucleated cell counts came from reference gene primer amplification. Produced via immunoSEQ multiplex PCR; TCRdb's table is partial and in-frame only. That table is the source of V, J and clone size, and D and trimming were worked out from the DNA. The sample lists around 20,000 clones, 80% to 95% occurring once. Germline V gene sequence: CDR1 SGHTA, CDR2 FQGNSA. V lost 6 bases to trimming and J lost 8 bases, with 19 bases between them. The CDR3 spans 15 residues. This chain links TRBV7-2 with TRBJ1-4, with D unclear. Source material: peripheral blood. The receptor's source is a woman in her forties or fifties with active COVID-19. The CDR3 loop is CASSLTEATGEKLFF. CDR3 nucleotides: TGTGCCAGCAGTTTGACGGAGGCAACTGGAGAAAAACTGTTTTTT.